Shown below are 3 T cell receptor beta chains from a single sample sequenced in a study of regulatory T cells in long-lasting Graves disease. Time point indicated: newly diagnosed GD, antithyroid drugs for less than 3 months. PBMC-extracted RNA yielded the TCR library. The TCR beta library used iRepertoire HTBI primers with Arm-PCR amplification of CDR3. TCRdb reprocessed the multiplex PCR reads with MiXCR, giving one entry per CDR3 protein. Of over 350,000 distinct CDR3 sequences listed, around 16% are singletons. These data also featured in a second study, about T cells in Graves' hyperthyroidism and ophthalmopathy.

The sequencing here drew on peripheral blood mononuclear cells (PBMCs), taken at new diagnosis, from a patient treated with antithyroid drugs. These receptors all come from a woman between 40 and 55 years old with Graves disease.

Turning to this clonotype: The DNA is left out, because the CDR3 cannot be placed on it with certainty; the CDR3 is given as TCRdb lists it. The chain uses TRBV10-2 and TRBJ2-1; the table's D call, TRBD2, was not checked against the DNA. The CDR3 extends over 14 residues, inclusive of both ends. CDR1 and CDR2 (germline): WSHSY, SAAADI. The chain's CDR3 is CASSTSGEVNEQFF.

At least ten counts were recorded for this clonotype. This chain uses TRBV11-2 with TRBJ2-2, with TRBD2 identical over 8 bases. With V trimmed by 3 bases and J by 1 base, 10 bases remained unmatched. CDR1 is SGHAT, CDR2 FQNNGV, per germline. The CDR3 loop spans 18 amino acids. The CDR3 DNA is TGTGCCAGCAGCTTGTGGTTGGCTAGCGGGCGGAACACCGGGGAGCTGTTTTTT. It is translated as CASSLWLASGRNTGELFF.

This clonotype was seen many times. The rearrangement uses TRBV28 and TRBJ2-7, with D maybe TRBD2 (7 bases). Germline values: CDR1 MDHEN, CDR2 SYDVKM. There are 17 residues in the CDR3. Trimming pared 2 bases from V and 3 bases from J, leaving 20 bases between. CDR3 nucleotide sequence: TGTGCCAGCAGTTTAGGGGGGGGGCAGGGGTGGATCTACGAGCAGTACTTC. Its protein is CASSLGGGQGWIYEQYF.